What follows are 30 T cell receptor beta chains derived from one specimen sequenced in a study of radiation and T cells in renal cell carcinoma. Time point of the sample: baseline pretreatment blood. Documented treatment: 15 Gy SBRT to primary tumor, nephrectomy 4 weeks later. The method was immunoSEQ multiplex PCR; TCRdb's version includes in-frame clones alone and lacks a portion of them. The top ten hold roughly 25% of the sample, which has 120,000 to 150,000 clones, 83% seen once. Sequenced here: blood, sampled from a patient whose treatment included radiotherapy and nephrectomy. The receptors stem from a woman aged 45-65 years with renal cell carcinoma.

The J gene is TRBJ2-7, the V gene TRBV7-6; 7 bases match TRBD1. Germline V lookup: CDR1 SGHVS, CDR2 FNYEAQ. V shed 4 bases, J shed 2 bases, and the junction held 8 bases outside the gene matches. The CDR3 extends over 15 amino acids. In nucleotides, the CDR3 is TGTGCCAGCAGCTCCAGAGCCAGGGGGACCTACGAGCAGTACTTC. Protein: CASSSRARGTYEQYF.

Written as DNA, the CDR3 is TGTGCCACCGCGGGGAGACAGGGTAACTATGGCTACACCTTC. Translation: CATAGRQGNYGYTF. The genes are TRBV19 and TRBJ1-2; 7 nucleotides match TRBD1. The CDR3 has 14 residues. Germline V lookup: CDR1 LNHDA, CDR2 SQIVND (reference sequence). The ends lost 10 bases at V and 1 base at J; junction bases unmatched: 9.

V gene TRBV13 combines with J gene TRBJ2-5; tentatively, D is TRBD1 or TRBD2 (6 bases each). The length of the CDR3 is 15 residues. Trimming took 3 bases from V and 3 from J, leaving 14 bases between them. CDR1 is PRHDT and CDR2 is FYEKMQ in the germline V gene (reference sequence). DNA for the CDR3: TGTGCCAGCAGCTTCCGAGGGGGGCTAGAAGAGACCCAGTACTTC. Its protein is CASSFRGGLEETQYF.

The J gene is TRBJ1-1, the V gene TRBV6-5, with 8 bases aligning to TRBD1. J gave up 11 bases and V 6 bases, and 8 bases lay outside the gene matches. Per the germline V gene, CDR1 is MNHEY and CDR2 is SVGAGI. The CDR3 is 12 amino acids. This CDR3 is CASSPAGGYAFF. DNA for the CDR3: TGTGCCAGCAGCCCTGCAGGGGGCTATGCTTTCTTT.

V and J are TRBV7-2 and TRBJ1-4; D is perhaps TRBD1 (6 bases). In germline, CDR1 is SGHTA, CDR2 FQGNSA. This CDR3 comprises 13 residues. V was shortened by 1 base and J by 16 bases, with 16 bases between the two germline ends. The CDR3 coding sequence is TGTGCCAGCAGCTTAGACTCCGACAGGCCTCCGTTTTTT. As protein: CASSLDSDRPPFF.

The genes are TRBV9 and TRBJ2-1; possibly TRBD1 or TRBD2 for D (5 bases each). CDR3 length: 14 residues. The germline gives CDR1 SGDLS, CDR2 YYNGEE. The V and J ends lost 1 base and 4 bases respectively, with 9 bases between them. The CDR3 nucleotides read TGTGCCAGCAGCGTATCGGGGCCTTACAATGAGCAGTTCTTC. This gives the protein CASSVSGPYNEQFF. Complete variable domain (other parts from reference TRBV9 and TRBJ2-1): DSGVTQTPKHLITATGQRVTLRCSPRSGDLSVYWYQQSLDQGLQFLIQYYNGEERAKGNILERFSAQQFPDLHSELNLSSLELGDSALYFCASSVSGPYNEQFFGPGTRLTVL.

The genes are TRBV21-1 and TRBJ2-7; the table's D call TRBD2 went unverified against the DNA. TRBV21-1 is marked as a pseudogene. This CDR3 is built from 14 residues. Written as DNA, the CDR3 is TGTGCCAGCATTTCAGCGGGACCATCCTACGAGCAGTACTTC. It is translated as CASISAGPSYEQYF.

The chain uses TRBV6-6 and TRBJ1-5, with 7 bases aligning to TRBD1. Germline V lookup: CDR1 MNHNY, CDR2 SVGAGI (reference sequence). The V and J ends lost 5 bases and 1 base, in that order; junction bases with no gene match: 5. This CDR3 is 15 amino acids long. CDR3 loop: CASSMAGGSNQPQHF. In nucleotides, the CDR3 is TGTGCCAGCAGTATGGCAGGGGGGAGCAATCAGCCCCAGCATTTT.

This rearrangement joins TRBV9 to TRBJ2-3, with D uncertain. V dropped 3 bases and J dropped 6 bases, with 14 bases sitting between them. Germline V gene sequence: CDR1 SGDLS, CDR2 YYNGEE. CDR3 length: 14 amino acids. For the CDR3, the DNA is TGTGCCAGCAGCGAGGACCCCCTCGGCGATACGCAGTATTTT. Translated, it gives CASSEDPLGDTQYF. The variable domain in full, with the rest retrieved from reference TRBV9 and TRBJ2-3, is DSGVTQTPKHLITATGQRVTLRCSPRSGDLSVYWYQQSLDQGLQFLIQYYNGEERAKGNILERFSAQQFPDLHSELNLSSLELGDSALYFCASSEDPLGDTQYFGPGTRLTVL.

This chain links TRBV28 with TRBJ2-7, with 12 bases aligning to TRBD2. The ends lost 5 bases at V and 3 bases at J; junction bases unmatched: 2. Per germline, CDR1 MDHEN and CDR2 SYDVKM. The CDR3 runs 14 residues. The CDR3 nucleotides read TGTGCCAGCAGTCGACTAGCGGGGGACTACGAGCAGTACTTC. This translates into CASSRLAGDYEQYF.

Comment on this clone: No conserved phenylalanine or tryptophan is present at the end of the CDR3, so a read error is the likely explanation. The V and J genes are TRBV10-1 and TRBJ2-7; D may match TRBD1 or TRBD2 (5 bases each). Trimming shortened V by 5 bases and J by 5 bases, and 10 bases separated the two germline ends. The CDR3 totals 12 residues. Germline CDR1 WNHNN, CDR2 SYGVQD (reference sequence). CDR3 protein: CASSPQGDEQYL. The CDR3 bases are TGCGCCAGCAGTCCTCAGGGAGACGAGCAGTACCTC.

The chain recombines TRBV9 with TRBJ1-3, with TRBD1 as a possible D gene (5 bases). Germline assignment: CDR1 SGDLS and CDR2 YYNGEE. The CDR3 length is 14 residues. Trimming pared 0 bases from V and 8 bases from J, leaving 12 bases between. CDR3: CASSVDPAGDTIYF. For the CDR3, the DNA is TGTGCCAGCAGCGTAGATCCTGCGGGGGACACCATATATTTT.

J is TRBJ2-7 and V is TRBV7-8; TRBD2 matches at 7 bases. Germline-derived CDR1 and CDR2 are SGHVS and FQNEAQ. The CDR3 covers 15 residues. Trimming removed 5 bases from V and 0 bases from J; junction bases left unmatched: 7. In DNA, the CDR3 is TGTGCCAGCAGCCGGACCGGCGGGAGCTCCTACGAGCAGTACTTC. Translation gives CASSRTGGSSYEQYF.

This clone was seen a handful of times. Different DNA sequences within this sample yield the same CDR3. The chain combines TRBV5-6 with TRBJ2-2, with 9 bases aligning to TRBD1. Germline CDR1 is SGHDT and CDR2 is YYEEEE. The trim removed 2 bases at V and 5 bases at J, leaving 4 bases unmatched. This CDR3 is 15 amino acids long. The CDR3 region has the DNA TGTGCCAGCAGCTTCCGGGACAGGGCGACCGGGGAGCTGTTTTTT. It specifies CASSFRDRATGELFF.

As DNA, the CDR3 is TGTGCCACCAGCAGAGATAGCACGGATAGCAATCAGCCCCAGCATTTT. This sequence encodes CATSRDSTDSNQPQHF. The chain joins TRBV15 to TRBJ1-5; D is unresolved. The ends were cut back, 0 bases at V and 0 bases at J, with 9 bases in the middle. CDR3 length: 16 amino acids. Germline CDR1 LNHNV, CDR2 YYDKDF (reference sequence). The full variable domain, with the rest looked up from reference TRBV15 and TRBJ1-5, is DAMVIQNPRYQVTQFGKPVTLSCSQTLNHNVMYWYQQKSSQAPKLLFHYYDKDFNNEADTPDNFQSRRPNTSFCFLDIRSPGLGDTAMYLCATSRDSTDSNQPQHFGDGTRLSIL.

The genes are TRBV4-3 and TRBJ2-5; 7 nucleotides line up with TRBD2. Trimming took 0 bases from V and 7 from J; bases not matched to a gene: 11. The CDR3 extends over 16 amino acids. The germline CDR1 and CDR2 sequences are LGHNA and YSLEER. DNA of the CDR3: TGCGCCAGCAGCCAAGATCGGGGGGTTCCGGAGGGGACCCAGTACTTC. This translates into CASSQDRGVPEGTQYF.

V and J are TRBV28 and TRBJ1-6; the D is unclear. V shed 4 bases and J shed 10 bases, with 17 bases lying between them. This CDR3 contains 15 residues. Germline values: CDR1 MDHEN, CDR2 SYDVKM. The DNA for the CDR3 is TGTGCCAGCAGTTCATCTGGTGGTCTTCGGTCACCCCTCCACTTT. It yields the protein CASSSSGGLRSPLHF.

V is TRBV6-5 and J is TRBJ1-3, with D possibly being TRBD1 (5 bases). The CDR3 is 15 amino acids. Germline CDR1 MNHEY, CDR2 SVGAGI. Trimming cost V 5 bases and J 2 bases, with 13 bases left between them. The CDR3 coding sequence is TGTGCCAGCAGTCTCACCCTGGGGGCTGGAAACACCATATATTTT. Translated: CASSLTLGAGNTIYF.

The chain uses TRBV9 and TRBJ1-4, with D perhaps TRBD1 (5 bases). The V gene lost 4 bases and the J gene lost 6 bases, with 13 bases spanning the gap. Germline CDR1 and CDR2: SGDLS and YYNGEE. The CDR3 totals 14 residues. The CDR3 region is CASSFTGPDEKLFF. CDR3 nucleotide sequence: TGTGCCAGCAGCTTCACGGGGCCTGATGAAAAACTGTTTTTT.

The chain links TRBV5-6 to TRBJ2-7; D gene uncertain. Trimming took off 1 base at V and 6 bases at J, with 8 bases between the two ends. CDR3 length: 12 residues. CDR1 and CDR2 from the germline V gene are SGHDT and YYEEEE. CDR3 protein: CASSLRRLEQYF. The CDR3 DNA follows: TGTGCCAGCAGCTTGCGACGGCTCGAGCAGTACTTC. The entire variable domain, with the rest obtained from reference TRBV5-6 and TRBJ2-7, is as follows: DAGVTQSPTHLIKTRGQQVTLRCSPKSGHDTVSWYQQALGQGPQFIFQYYEEEERQRGNFPDRFSGHQFPNYSSELNVNALLLGDSALYLCASSLRRLEQYFGPGTRLTVT.

The chain has TRBV6-5 and TRBJ2-3; D uncertain. Germline V gene data show CDR1 as MNHEY and CDR2 as SVGAGI. V was clipped by 7 bases and J by 1 base, with 12 bases between them. The CDR3 runs 14 residues. The CDR3 nucleotides read TGTGCCAGCATCCGGGCTGGGGGCACAGATACGCAGTATTTT. Protein sequence: CASIRAGGTDTQYF.

The J gene is TRBJ2-7, the V gene TRBV7-7; 8 nucleotides match TRBD2. Germline V CDR1 and CDR2: SSHAT, FNYEAQ (reference sequence). This CDR3 contains 15 residues. The V and J ends lost 5 bases and 2 bases, in that order; junction bases with no gene match: 8. For the CDR3, the DNA is TGTGCCAGCAGCCCCCAGACGGGGGGGACCTACGAGCAGTACTTC. Translation: CASSPQTGGTYEQYF.

Points on this clone: The same CDR3 can be traced to other DNA sequences in this sample. The J gene is TRBJ2-1, the V gene TRBV5-4; the D is unclear. Trimming removed 0 bases at V and 0 bases at J, with 7 bases between. Germline V gene data show CDR1 as SGHNT and CDR2 as YYREEE (reference sequence). The CDR3 runs 15 residues. DNA of the CDR3: TGTGCCAGCAGCTTGGGGGCGAGCTCCTACAATGAGCAGTTCTTC. Translated, it gives CASSLGASSYNEQFF.

The rearrangement links TRBV19 to TRBJ2-3, with D perhaps TRBD2 (6 bases). The germline V gene has CDR1 LNHDA and CDR2 SQIVND (reference sequence). This CDR3 is built from 16 residues. Trimming took off 3 bases at V and 0 bases at J, with 13 bases between the two ends. The CDR3 is CASSIGSAASTDTQYF. The CDR3 region has the DNA TGTGCCAGTAGTATCGGGAGCGCTGCTAGCACAGATACGCAGTATTTT.

The V gene is TRBV5-1, the J gene TRBJ1-6; no clear D. Looked up from germline, CDR1 is SGHRS and CDR2 is YFSETQ. This CDR3 is built from 16 residues. Deletions cut 1 base from V and 4 bases from J, with 12 bases between. DNA for the CDR3: TGCGCCAGCAGCTTGACCTGGCAGAATTATAATTCACCCCTCCACTTT. Translation: CASSLTWQNYNSPLHF.

The chain links TRBV30 to TRBJ2-7; 9 nucleotides line up with TRBD1. Germline V CDR1 and CDR2: GTSNPN, SVGIG (reference sequence). CDR3 length: 16 amino acids. V was clipped by 2 bases and J by 3 bases; unmatched bases: 11. In nucleotides, the CDR3 is TGTGCCTGGAGTCCCCCTACAGGGGGCGGAATCTACGAGCAGTACTTC. Translating it yields CAWSPPTGGGIYEQYF. Full variable domain (missing parts from reference TRBV30 and TRBJ2-7): SQTIHQWPATLVQPVGSPLSLECTVEGTSNPNLYWYRQAAGRGLQLLFYSVGIGQISSEVPQNLSASRPQDRQFILSSKKLLLSDSGFYLCAWSPPTGGGIYEQYFGPGTRLTVT.

This chain uses TRBV30 with TRBJ1-2; D perhaps matches TRBD1 (6 bases). The CDR3 spans 13 residues. V was pared by 0 bases and J by 7 bases, with 12 bases between. CDR1 GTSNPN and CDR2 SVGIG come from the germline V gene (reference sequence). The CDR3 DNA reads as TGTGCCTGGAGTGTACAGGGTATGGGTGGCTACACCTTC. Translating gives CAWSVQGMGGYTF.

This rearrangement joins TRBV7-2 to TRBJ1-4; D gene ambiguous. The CDR3 length is 15 residues. CDR1 is SGHTA and CDR2 is FQGNSA in the germline V gene. The V end lost 1 base, the J end lost 7 bases, and 13 bases lay between the germline ends. DNA of the CDR3: TGTGCCAGCAGCTTAGATCCGGGTGTGGGTGAAAAACTGTTTTTT. Protein sequence: CASSLDPGVGEKLFF.

The V and J genes are TRBV6-5 and TRBJ2-7; 7 bases fit TRBD2. This CDR3 spans 11 amino acids. Germline V gene data show CDR1 as MNHEY and CDR2 as SVGAGI. The V and J ends lost 8 bases and 4 bases, in that order; junction bases with no gene match: 2. The CDR3 nucleotides are TGTGCCAGCGCCGGGAGGTACGAGCAGTACTTC. This encodes CASAGRYEQYF.

This chain uses TRBV5-1 with TRBJ1-2; tentatively, D is TRBD1 (5 bases). Germline V gene lookup returns CDR1 SGHRS and CDR2 YFSETQ. The CDR3 has 15 residues. Trimming left V 8 bases short and J 6 bases short, with 23 bases between. The chain's CDR3 is CASRDSGTIGDGYTF. DNA of the CDR3: TGCGCCAGTCGCGATTCAGGGACTATAGGGGATGGCTACACCTTC.